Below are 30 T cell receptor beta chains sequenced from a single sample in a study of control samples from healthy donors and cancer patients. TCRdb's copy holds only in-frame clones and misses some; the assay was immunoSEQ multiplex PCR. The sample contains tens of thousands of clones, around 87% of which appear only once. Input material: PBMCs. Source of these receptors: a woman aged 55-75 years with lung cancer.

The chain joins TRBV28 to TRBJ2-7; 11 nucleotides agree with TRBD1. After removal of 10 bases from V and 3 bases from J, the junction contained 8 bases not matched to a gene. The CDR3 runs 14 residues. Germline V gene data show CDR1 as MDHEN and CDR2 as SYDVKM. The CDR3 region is CATRRDRGFYEQYF. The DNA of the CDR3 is TGTGCCACCCGAAGGGACAGGGGGTTCTACGAGCAGTACTTC.

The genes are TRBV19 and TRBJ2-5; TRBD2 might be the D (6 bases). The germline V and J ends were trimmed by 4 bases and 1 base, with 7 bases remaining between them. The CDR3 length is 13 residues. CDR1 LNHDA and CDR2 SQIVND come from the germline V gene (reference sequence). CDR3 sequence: CASSRGVQETQYF. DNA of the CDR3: TGTGCCAGTAGTAGGGGGGTCCAAGAGACCCAGTACTTC.

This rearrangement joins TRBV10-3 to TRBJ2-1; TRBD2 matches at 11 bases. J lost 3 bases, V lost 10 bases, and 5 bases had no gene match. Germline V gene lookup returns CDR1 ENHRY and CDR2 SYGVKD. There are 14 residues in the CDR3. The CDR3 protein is CATAGTSGYNEQFF. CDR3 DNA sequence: TGTGCCACCGCCGGGACTAGCGGCTACAATGAGCAGTTCTTC.

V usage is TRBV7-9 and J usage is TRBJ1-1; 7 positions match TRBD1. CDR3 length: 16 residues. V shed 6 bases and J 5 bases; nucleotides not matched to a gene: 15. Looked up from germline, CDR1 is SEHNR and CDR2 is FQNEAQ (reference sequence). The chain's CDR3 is CASREQGGASRTEAFF. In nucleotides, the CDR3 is TGTGCCAGCAGGGAGCAAGGGGGCGCGTCGAGGACTGAAGCTTTCTTT.

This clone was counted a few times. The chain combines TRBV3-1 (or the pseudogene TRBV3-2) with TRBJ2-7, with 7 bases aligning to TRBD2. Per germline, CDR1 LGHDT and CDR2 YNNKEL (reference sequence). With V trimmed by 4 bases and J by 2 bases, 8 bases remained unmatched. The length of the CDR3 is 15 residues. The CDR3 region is CASSPVGAGPYEQYF. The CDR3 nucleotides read TGTGCCAGCAGCCCGGTCGGAGCGGGACCCTACGAGCAGTACTTC.

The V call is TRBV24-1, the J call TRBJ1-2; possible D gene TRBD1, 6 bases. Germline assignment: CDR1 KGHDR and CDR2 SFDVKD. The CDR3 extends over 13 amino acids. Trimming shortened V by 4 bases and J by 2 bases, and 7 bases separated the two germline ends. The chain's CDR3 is CATSEGQNYGYTF. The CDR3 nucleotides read TGTGCCACCAGTGAAGGACAGAACTATGGCTACACCTTC.

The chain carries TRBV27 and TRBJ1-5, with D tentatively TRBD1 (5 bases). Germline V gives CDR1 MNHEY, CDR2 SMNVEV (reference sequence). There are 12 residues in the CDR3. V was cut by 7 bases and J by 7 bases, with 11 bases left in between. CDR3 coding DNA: TGTGCCAGCACCGCAAGGGGACAGCCCCAGCATTTT. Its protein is CASTARGQPQHF.

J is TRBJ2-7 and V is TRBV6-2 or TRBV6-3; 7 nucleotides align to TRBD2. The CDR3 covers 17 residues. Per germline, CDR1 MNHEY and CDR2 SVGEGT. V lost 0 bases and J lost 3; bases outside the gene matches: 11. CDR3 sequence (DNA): TGTGCCAGCAGTTACTCCATCCGAGCGGGGATCGGCTACGAGCAGTACTTC. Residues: CASSYSIRAGIGYEQYF.

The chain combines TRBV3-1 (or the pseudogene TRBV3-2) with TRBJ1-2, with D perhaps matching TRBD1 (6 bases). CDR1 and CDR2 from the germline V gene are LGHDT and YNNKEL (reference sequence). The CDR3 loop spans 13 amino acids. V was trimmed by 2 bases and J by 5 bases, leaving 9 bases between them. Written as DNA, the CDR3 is TGTGCCAGCAGCCAAAGACAGGCGTATGGCTACACCTTC. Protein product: CASSQRQAYGYTF.

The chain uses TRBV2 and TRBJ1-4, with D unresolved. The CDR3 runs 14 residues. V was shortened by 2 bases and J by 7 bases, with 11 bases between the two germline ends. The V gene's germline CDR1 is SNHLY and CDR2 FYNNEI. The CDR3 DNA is TGTGCCAGCAGTGAATCCTTGGACGGTGAAAAACTGTTTTTT. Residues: CASSESLDGEKLFF.

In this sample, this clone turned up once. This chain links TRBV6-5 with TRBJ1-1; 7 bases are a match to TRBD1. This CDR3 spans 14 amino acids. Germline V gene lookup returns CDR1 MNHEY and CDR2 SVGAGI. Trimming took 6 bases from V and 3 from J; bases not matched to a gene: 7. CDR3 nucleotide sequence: TGTGCCAGCAGGGGACAGATGCCCCACACTGAAGCTTTCTTT. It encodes CASRGQMPHTEAFF.

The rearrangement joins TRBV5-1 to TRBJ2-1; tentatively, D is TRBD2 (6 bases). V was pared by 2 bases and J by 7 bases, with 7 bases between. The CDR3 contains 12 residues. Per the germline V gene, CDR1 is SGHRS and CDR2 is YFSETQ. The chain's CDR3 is CASSFSGNEQFF. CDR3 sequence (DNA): TGCGCCAGCAGCTTTAGCGGTAATGAGCAGTTCTTC.

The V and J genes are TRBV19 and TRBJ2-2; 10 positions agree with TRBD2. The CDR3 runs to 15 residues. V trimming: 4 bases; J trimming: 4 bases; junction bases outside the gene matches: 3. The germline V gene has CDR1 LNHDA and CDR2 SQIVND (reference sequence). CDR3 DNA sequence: TGTGCCAGTAGTAACAGCGGGGGGGGCACCGGGGAGCTGTTTTTT. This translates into CASSNSGGGTGELFF. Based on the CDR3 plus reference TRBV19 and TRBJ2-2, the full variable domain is DGGITQSPKYLFRKEGQNVTLSCEQNLNHDAMYWYRQDPGQGLRLIYYSQIVNDFQKGDIAEGYSVSREKKESFPLTVTSAQKNPTAFYLCASSNSGGGTGELFFGEGSRLTVL.

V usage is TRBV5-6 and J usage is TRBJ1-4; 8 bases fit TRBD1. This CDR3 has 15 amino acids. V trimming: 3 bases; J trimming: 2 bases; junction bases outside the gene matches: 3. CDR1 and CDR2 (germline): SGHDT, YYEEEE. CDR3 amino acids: CASSWTGSTNEKLFF. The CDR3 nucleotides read TGTGCCAGCAGCTGGACAGGGTCGACTAATGAAAAACTGTTTTTT.

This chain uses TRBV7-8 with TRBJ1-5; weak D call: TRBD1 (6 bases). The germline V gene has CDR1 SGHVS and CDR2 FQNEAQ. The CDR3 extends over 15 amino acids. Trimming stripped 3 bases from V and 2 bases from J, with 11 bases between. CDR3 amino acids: CASSFGQRRNQPQHF. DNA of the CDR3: TGTGCCAGCAGCTTCGGACAGCGCCGCAATCAGCCCCAGCATTTT. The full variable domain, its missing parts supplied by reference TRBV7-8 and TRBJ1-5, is GAGVSQSPRYKVAKRGQDVALRCDPISGHVSLFWYQQALGQGPEFLTYFQNEAQLDKSGLPSDRFFAERPEGSVSTLKIQRTQQEDSAVYLCASSFGQRRNQPQHFGDGTRLSIL.

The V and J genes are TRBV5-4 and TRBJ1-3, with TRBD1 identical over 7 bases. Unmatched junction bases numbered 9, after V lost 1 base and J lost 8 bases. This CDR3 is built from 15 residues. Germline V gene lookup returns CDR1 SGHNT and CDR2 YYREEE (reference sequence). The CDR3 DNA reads TGTGCCAGCAGCTTGCGCAGACAGGGAGGGGACACCATATATTTT. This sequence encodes CASSLRRQGGDTIYF.

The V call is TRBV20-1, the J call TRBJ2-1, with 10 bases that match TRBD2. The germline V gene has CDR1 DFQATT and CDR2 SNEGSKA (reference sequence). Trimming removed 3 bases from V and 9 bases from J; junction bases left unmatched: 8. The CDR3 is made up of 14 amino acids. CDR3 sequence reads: CSASLAGVGGEQFF. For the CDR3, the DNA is TGCAGTGCTAGTCTAGCGGGGGTTGGTGGTGAGCAGTTCTTC.

The CDR3: CASSLLGQVVGELFF. The CDR3 bases are TGCGCCAGCAGCCTCCTGGGACAGGTAGTCGGGGAGCTGTTTTTT. J is TRBJ2-2 and V is TRBV5-1; 8 positions match TRBD1. The CDR3 is 15 residues long. Germline V gives CDR1 SGHRS, CDR2 YFSETQ. The junction had 9 bases not matched to a gene; V was cut back by 4 bases and J by 7 bases.

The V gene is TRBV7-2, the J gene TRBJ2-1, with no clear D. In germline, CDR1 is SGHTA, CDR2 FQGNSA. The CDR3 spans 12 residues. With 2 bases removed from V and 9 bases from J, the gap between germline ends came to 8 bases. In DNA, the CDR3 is TGTGCCAGCAGCTTAACGACTTTTGAGCAGTTCTTC. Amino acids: CASSLTTFEQFF.

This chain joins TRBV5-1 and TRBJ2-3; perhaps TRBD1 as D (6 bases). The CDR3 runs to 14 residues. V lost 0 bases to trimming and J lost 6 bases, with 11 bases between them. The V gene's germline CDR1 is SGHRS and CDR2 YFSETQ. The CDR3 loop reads CASSLDAGVDTQYF. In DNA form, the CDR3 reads TGCGCCAGCAGCTTGGACGCAGGGGTCGATACGCAGTATTTT.

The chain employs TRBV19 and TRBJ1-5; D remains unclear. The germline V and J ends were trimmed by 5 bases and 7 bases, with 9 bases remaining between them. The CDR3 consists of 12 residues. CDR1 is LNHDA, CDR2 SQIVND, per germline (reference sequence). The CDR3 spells CASSPGWQPQHF. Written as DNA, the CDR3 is TGTGCCAGTAGTCCTGGGTGGCAGCCCCAGCATTTT. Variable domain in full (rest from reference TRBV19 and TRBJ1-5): DGGITQSPKYLFRKEGQNVTLSCEQNLNHDAMYWYRQDPGQGLRLIYYSQIVNDFQKGDIAEGYSVSREKKESFPLTVTSAQKNPTAFYLCASSPGWQPQHFGDGTRLSIL.

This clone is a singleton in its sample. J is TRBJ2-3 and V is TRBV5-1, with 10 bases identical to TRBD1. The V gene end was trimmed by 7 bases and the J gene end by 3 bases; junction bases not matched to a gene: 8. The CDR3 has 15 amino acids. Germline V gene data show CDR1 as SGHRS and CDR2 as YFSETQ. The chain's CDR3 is CASLSQGQGTDTQYF. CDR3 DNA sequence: TGCGCCAGCCTCAGTCAGGGACAGGGGACAGATACGCAGTATTTT.

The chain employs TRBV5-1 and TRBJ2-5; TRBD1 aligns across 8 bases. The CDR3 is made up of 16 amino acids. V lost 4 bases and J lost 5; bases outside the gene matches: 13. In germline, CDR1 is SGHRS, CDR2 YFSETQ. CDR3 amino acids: CASSPTTGASWETQYF. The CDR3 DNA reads TGCGCCAGCAGCCCAACGACAGGGGCTTCTTGGGAGACCCAGTACTTC.

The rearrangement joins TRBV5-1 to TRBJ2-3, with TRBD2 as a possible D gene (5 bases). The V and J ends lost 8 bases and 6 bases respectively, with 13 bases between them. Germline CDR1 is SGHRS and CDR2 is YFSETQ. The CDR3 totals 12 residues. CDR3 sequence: CARAGRGDTQYF. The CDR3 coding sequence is TGCGCCAGGGCCGGGCGAGGGGATACGCAGTATTTT.

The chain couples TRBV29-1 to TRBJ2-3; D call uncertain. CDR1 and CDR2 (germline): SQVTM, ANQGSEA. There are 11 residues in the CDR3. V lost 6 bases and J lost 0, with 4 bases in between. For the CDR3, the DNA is TGCAGCGTCGAGAGCACAGATACGCAGTATTTT. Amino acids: CSVESTDTQYF.

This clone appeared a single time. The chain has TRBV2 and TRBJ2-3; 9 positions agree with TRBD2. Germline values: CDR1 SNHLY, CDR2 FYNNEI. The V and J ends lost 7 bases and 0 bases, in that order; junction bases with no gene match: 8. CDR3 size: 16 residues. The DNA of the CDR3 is TGTGCCAGCACTACGAGCGGGGGGTCTAGCACAGATACGCAGTATTTT. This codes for CASTTSGGSSTDTQYF.

In DNA form, the CDR3 reads TGTGCCAGCAGTCCTTGGACAGGGGGAGAACTGTTTTTT. Amino acids: CASSPWTGGELFF. The rearrangement links TRBV12-3 or TRBV12-4 to TRBJ1-4; 10 bases line up with TRBD1. V gave up 5 bases and J gave up 12 bases; unmatched junction bases: 6. The CDR3 sequence is 13 residues long.

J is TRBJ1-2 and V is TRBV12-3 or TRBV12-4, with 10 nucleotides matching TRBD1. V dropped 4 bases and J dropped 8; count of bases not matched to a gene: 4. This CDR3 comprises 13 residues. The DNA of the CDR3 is TGTGCCAGCAGTTCGTGGACAGGGGGAGGCTACACCTTC. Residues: CASSSWTGGGYTF.

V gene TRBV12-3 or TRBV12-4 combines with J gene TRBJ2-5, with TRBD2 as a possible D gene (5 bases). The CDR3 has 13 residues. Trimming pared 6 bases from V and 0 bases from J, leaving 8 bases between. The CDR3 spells CASSRGYQETQYF. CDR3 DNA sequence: TGTGCCAGCAGCCGGGGTTACCAAGAGACCCAGTACTTC.

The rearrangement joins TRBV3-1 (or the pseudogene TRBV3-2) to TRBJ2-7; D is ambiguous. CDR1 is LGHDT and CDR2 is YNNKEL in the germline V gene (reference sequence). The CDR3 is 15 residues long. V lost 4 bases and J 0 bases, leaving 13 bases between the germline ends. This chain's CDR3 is CASSPTFDSSYEQYF. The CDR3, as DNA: TGTGCCAGCAGCCCGACGTTCGACTCCTCCTACGAGCAGTACTTC.